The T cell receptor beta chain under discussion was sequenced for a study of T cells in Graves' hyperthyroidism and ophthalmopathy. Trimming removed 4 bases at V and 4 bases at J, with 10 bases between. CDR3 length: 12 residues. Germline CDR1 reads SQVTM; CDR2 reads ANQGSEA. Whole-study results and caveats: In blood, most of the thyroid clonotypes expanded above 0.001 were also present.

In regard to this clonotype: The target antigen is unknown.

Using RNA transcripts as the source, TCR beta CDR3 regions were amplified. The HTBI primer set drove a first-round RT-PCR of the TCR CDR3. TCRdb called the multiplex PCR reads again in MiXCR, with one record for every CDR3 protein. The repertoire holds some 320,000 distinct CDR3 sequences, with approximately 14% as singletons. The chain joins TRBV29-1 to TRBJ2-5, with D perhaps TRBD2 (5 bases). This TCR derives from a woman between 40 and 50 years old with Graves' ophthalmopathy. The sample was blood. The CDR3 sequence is CSVVEGGETQYF. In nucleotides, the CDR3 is TGCAGCGTTGTTGAGGGTGGAGAGACCCAGTACTTC.